This TCR beta chain was recorded in a study of neurological immune-mediated disorders. Regarding the study as a whole: HTLV-1-associated myelopathy showed the most TCR clonal expansion; multiple sclerosis the least, below healthy controls.

PBMCs stored at -80 C, 2 million in total, were the source of the unsorted libraries. Synthesis of cDNA used 5'RACE (with 10-nucleotide random UMIs). Sequencing runs each yielded over 160 million TCR-beta sequences from 15-18 subjects. TCRdb used MiXCR to reprocess the 5' RACE reads, holding one entry per CDR3 protein. The data show about 51,000 distinct CDR3 sequences, with 16% seen just once and 4% to 4.5% held by the top ten. In this sample, this clonotype turned up many times. Its antigen is unknown. Trimming stripped 0 bases from V and 5 bases from J, with 16 bases between. Germline CDR1 SGHAT, CDR2 FQDESV (reference sequence). The CDR3 spans 16 residues.

The clonotype originates from a man in his sixties in good health. Material: PBMCs. This chain links TRBV11-1 with TRBJ1-1, with D possibly TRBD1 on 5 matching bases. For the CDR3, the DNA is TGTGCCAGCAGCTTAGCGTTTTCGGGGCTATGGACTGAAGCTTTCTTT. Protein product: CASSLAFSGLWTEAFF.